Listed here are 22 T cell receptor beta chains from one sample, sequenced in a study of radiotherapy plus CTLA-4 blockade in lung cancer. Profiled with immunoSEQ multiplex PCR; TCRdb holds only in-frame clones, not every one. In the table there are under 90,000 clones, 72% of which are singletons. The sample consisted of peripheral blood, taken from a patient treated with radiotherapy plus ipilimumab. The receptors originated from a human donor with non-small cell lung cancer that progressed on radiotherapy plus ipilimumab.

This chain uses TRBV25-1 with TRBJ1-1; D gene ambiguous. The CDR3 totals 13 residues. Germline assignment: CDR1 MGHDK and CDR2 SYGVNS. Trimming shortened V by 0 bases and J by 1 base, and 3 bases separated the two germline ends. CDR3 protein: CASSEYSNTEAFF. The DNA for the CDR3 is TGTGCCAGCAGTGAATATTCGAACACTGAAGCTTTCTTT.

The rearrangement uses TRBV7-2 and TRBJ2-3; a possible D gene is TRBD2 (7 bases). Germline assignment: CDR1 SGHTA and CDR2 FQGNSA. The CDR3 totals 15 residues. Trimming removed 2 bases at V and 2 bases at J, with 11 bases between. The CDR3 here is CASSLIGGATDTQYF. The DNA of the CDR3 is TGTGCCAGCAGCTTAATAGGGGGGGCCACAGATACGCAGTATTTT.

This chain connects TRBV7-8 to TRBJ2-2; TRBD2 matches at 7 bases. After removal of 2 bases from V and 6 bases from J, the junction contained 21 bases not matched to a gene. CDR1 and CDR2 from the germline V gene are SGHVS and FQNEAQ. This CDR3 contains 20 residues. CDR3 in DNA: TGTGCCAGCAGCTTACCGGGGGGACGGATCCCTCCTAGTGAGGCCGGGGAGCTGTTTTTT. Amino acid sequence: CASSLPGGRIPPSEAGELFF.

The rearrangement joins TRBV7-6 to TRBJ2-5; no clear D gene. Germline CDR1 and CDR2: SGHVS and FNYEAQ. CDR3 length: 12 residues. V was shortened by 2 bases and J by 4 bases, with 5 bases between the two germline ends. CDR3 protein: CASSLLGETQYF. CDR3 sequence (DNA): TGTGCCAGCAGCTTACTAGGAGAGACCCAGTACTTC.

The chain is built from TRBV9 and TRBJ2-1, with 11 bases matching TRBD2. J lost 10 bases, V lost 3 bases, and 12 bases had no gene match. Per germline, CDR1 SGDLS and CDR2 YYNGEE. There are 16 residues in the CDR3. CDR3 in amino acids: CASSAVGGTSGEEQFF. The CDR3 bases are TGTGCCAGCAGCGCGGTAGGGGGGACTAGCGGCGAGGAGCAGTTCTTC.

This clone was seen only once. The CDR3 DNA reads TGCAGCGCCTCCCGGGCAGGATCCTACAATGAGCAGTTCTTC. This encodes CSASRAGSYNEQFF. V usage is TRBV29-1 and J usage is TRBJ2-1; D remains unclear. From germline, CDR1 is SQVTM and CDR2 ANQGSEA. This CDR3 is built from 14 residues. The V gene lost 7 bases and the J gene lost 1 base, with 14 bases spanning the gap.

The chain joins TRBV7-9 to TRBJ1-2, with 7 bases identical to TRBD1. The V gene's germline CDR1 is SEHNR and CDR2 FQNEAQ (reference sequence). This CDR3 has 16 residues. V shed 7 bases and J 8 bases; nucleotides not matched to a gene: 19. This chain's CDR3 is CASTPGWQQGSGGYTF. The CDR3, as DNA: TGTGCCAGCACCCCTGGTTGGCAACAGGGGTCAGGGGGCTACACCTTC.

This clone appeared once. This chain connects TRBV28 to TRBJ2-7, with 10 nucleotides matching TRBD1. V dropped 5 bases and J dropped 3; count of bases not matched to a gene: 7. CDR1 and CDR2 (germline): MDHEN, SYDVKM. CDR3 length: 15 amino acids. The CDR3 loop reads CASSPFDRGLYEQYF. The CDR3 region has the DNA TGTGCCAGCAGTCCGTTTGACAGGGGGCTCTACGAGCAGTACTTC.

CDR3 region: CASSLGVGDQETQYF. For the CDR3, the DNA is TGCGCCAGCAGCTTAGGGGTAGGGGACCAAGAGACCCAGTACTTC. The chain employs TRBV5-1 and TRBJ2-5; tentatively, D is TRBD1 (5 bases). The CDR3 loop spans 15 amino acids. The V gene lost 2 bases and the J gene lost 0 bases, with 11 bases spanning the gap. Germline V gene lookup returns CDR1 SGHRS and CDR2 YFSETQ.

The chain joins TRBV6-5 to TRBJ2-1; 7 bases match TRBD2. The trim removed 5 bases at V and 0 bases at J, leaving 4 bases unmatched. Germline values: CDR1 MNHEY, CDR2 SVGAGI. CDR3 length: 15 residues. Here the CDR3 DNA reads TGTGCCAGCAGTCCCCTAGCGGACTCCTACAATGAGCAGTTCTTC. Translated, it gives CASSPLADSYNEQFF.

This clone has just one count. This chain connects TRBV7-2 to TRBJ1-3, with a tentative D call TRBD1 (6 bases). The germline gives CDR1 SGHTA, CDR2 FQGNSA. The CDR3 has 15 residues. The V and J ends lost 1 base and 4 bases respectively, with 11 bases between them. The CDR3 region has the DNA TGTGCCAGCAGCTTAGACAGGGTGGGGGGAAACACCATATATTTT. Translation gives CASSLDRVGGNTIYF.

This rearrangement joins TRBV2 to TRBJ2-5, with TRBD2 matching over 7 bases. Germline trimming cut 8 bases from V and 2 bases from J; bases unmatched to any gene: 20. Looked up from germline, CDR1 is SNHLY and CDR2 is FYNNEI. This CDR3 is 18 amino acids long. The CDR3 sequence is CASDREAGVTHKQETQYF. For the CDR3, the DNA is TGTGCCAGCGACCGTGAGGCGGGAGTTACGCATAAACAAGAGACCCAGTACTTC. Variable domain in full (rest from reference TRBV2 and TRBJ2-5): EPEVTQTPSHQVTQMGQEVILRCVPISNHLYFYWYRQILGQKVEFLVSFYNNEISEKSEIFDDQFSVERPDGSNFTLKIRSTKLEDSAMYFCASDREAGVTHKQETQYFGPGTRLLVL.

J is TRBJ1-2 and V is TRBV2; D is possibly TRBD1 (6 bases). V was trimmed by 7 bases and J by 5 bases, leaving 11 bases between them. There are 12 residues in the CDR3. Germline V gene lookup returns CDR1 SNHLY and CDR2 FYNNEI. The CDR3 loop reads CASKWQGYGYTF. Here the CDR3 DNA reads TGTGCCAGCAAGTGGCAGGGGTATGGCTACACCTTC.

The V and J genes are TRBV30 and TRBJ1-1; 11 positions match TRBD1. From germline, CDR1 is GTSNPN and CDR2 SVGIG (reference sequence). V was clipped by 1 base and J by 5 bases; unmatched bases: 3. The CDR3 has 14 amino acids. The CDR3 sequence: CAWSADRGRTEAFF. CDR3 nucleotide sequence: TGTGCCTGGAGTGCGGACAGGGGGCGGACTGAAGCTTTCTTT.

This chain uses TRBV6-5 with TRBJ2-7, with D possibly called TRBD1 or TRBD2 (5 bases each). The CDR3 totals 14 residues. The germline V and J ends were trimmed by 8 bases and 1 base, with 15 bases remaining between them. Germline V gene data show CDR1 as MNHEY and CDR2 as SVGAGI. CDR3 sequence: CASSPAGTSYEQYF. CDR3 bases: TGTGCCAGCTCCCCGGCAGGGACGTCCTACGAGCAGTACTTC.

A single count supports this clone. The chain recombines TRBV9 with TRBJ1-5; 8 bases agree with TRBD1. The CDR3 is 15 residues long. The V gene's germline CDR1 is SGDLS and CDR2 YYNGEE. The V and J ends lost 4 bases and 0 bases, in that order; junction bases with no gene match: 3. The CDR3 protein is CASSLGQGSNQPQHF. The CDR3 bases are TGTGCCAGCAGCCTCGGACAGGGTAGCAATCAGCCCCAGCATTTT.

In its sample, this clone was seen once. CDR3 nucleotides: TGTGCCAGCAGCTTAACGGGGGCGGCCGCCGAGCAGTACTTC. Its protein product is CASSLTGAAAEQYF. The chain is built from TRBV7-3 and TRBJ2-5, with D possibly being TRBD1 (6 bases). The assigned J gene may be wrong: the sequence end matches TRBJ2-7 better. This CDR3 contains 14 residues. Germline values: CDR1 SGHTA, CDR2 FQGTGA.

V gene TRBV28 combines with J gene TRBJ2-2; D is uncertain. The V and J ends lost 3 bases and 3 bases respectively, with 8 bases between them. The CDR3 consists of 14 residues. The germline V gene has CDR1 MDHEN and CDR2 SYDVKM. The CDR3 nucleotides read TGTGCCAGCAGTTTCCGACTTGACACCGGGGAGCTGTTTTTT. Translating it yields CASSFRLDTGELFF.

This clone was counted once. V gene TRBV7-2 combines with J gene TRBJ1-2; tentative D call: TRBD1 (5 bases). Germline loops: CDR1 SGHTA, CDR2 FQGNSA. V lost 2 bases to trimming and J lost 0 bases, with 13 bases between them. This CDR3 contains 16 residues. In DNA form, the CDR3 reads TGTGCCAGCAGCTTACCAGGAGGGGATTCTAACTATGGCTACACCTTC. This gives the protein CASSLPGGDSNYGYTF.

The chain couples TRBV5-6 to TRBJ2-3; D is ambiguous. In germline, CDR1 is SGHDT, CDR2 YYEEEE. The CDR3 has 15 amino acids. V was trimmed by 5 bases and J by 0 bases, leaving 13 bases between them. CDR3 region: CASSWGLSSTDTQYF. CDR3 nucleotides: TGTGCCAGCAGTTGGGGTCTTTCTAGCACAGATACGCAGTATTTT.

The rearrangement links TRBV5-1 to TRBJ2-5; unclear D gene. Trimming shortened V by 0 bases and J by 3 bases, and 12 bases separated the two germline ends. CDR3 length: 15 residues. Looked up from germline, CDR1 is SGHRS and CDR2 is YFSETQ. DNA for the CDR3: TGCGCCAGCAGCTTGGAGGTGGCAGTCAAAGAGACCCAGTACTTC. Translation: CASSLEVAVKETQYF.

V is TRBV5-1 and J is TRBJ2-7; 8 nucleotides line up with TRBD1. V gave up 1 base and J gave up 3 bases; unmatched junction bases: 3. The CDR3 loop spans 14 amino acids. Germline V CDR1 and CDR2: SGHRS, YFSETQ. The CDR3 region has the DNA TGCGCCAGCAGCTTGCCAGGGGGCTTCTACGAGCAGTACTTC. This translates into CASSLPGGFYEQYF.